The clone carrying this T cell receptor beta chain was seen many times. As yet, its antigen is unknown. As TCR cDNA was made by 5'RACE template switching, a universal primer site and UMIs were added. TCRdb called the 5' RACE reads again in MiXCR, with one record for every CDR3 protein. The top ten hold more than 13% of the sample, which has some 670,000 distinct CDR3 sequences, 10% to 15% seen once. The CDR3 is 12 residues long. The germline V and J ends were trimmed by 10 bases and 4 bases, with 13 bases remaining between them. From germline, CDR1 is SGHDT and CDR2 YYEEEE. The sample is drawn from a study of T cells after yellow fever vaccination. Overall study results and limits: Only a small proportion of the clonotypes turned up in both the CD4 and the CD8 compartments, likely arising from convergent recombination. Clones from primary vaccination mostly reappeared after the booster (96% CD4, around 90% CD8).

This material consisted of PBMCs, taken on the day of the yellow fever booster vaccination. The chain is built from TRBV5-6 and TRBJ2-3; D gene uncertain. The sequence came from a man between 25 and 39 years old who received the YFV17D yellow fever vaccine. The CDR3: CAARRRADTQYF. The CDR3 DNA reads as TGTGCCGCCAGACGCCGGGCAGATACGCAGTATTTT.